The entry below describes one T cell receptor (beta chain). The CDR3 runs 16 residues. Germline V gene data show CDR1 as SGHAT and CDR2 as FQDESV (reference sequence). V was pared by 4 bases and J by 4 bases, with 7 bases of the junction left unmatched. This record comes from a study of T cell changes during pregnancy in multiple sclerosis. Produced via immunoSEQ multiplex PCR; TCRdb's table is partial and in-frame only. The sample has around 100,000 clones; 90% to 95% are singletons. The chain couples TRBV11-1 to TRBJ2-6, with 7 bases fitting TRBD1. The sequence was obtained from a female donor with multiple sclerosis, enrolled in a pregnancy study. Sequenced material: peripheral blood, taken in the third trimester of pregnancy. The CDR3 loop reads CASSSGQSLGANVLTF. DNA of the CDR3: TGTGCCAGCAGCTCGGGACAGAGCTTAGGGGCCAACGTCCTGACTTTC.